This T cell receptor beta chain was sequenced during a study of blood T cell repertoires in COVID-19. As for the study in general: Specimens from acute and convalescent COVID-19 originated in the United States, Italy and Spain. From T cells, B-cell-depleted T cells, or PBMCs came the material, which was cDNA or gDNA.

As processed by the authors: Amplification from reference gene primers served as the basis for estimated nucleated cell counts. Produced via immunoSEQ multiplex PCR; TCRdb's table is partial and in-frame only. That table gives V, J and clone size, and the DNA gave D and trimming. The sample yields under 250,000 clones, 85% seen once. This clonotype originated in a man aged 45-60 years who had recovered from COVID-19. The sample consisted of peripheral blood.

CDR3 protein: CASSQETTRINNEQFF. The DNA of the CDR3 is TGTGCCAGCAGCCAGGAGACTACCCGAATTAACAATGAGCAGTTCTTC. V is TRBV4-2 and J is TRBJ2-1, with D possibly matching TRBD2 (5 bases). This CDR3 contains 16 residues. The germline gives CDR1 LGHNA, CDR2 YNFKEQ. Trimming cost V 3 bases and J 5 bases, with 17 bases left between them.